These 5 T cell receptor beta chains were all obtained from the same sample, sequenced in a study of T cells in Graves' hyperthyroidism and ophthalmopathy (dated by TCRdb to the late 2010s). Library construction relied on multiplex PCR. TCRdb names Illumina HiSeq 2000 as the instrument used. The TCR beta CDR3 regions were amplified from RNA transcripts. A first-round RT-PCR of the TCR CDR3 used the HTBI primer set with the Qiagen OneStep RT-PCR kit. The public reads were run again by TCRdb, first through fastp at Q25 and then through MiXCR, and only productive beta chains were kept. Entries that share a CDR3 protein sequence are merged under the most common genes and DNA. The sample table shows 550,000 to 650,000 distinct CDR3 sequences, and approximately 15% are seen once. The leading ten clones occupy 5.8% of the sample. Sequencing was carried out using blood. Every receptor here comes from a woman in her 30s with Graves' hyperthyroidism that later progressed to Graves' ophthalmopathy.

This clonotype appeared many times. The chain couples TRBV28 to TRBJ1-2, with D possibly being TRBD1 (5 bases). The V and J ends lost 3 bases and 10 bases respectively, with 12 bases between them. Germline V gene data show CDR1 as MDHEN and CDR2 as SYDVKM. This CDR3 contains 12 residues. The CDR3 region is CASSLLGDPYTF. DNA for the CDR3: TGTGCCAGCAGTTTGCTTGGGGACCCCTACACCTTC.

This clonotype came up many times. The chain employs TRBV29-1 and TRBJ1-1; D unclear. V lost 3 bases, J lost 1 base, and 6 bases lay in between. There are 12 residues in the CDR3. CDR1 is SQVTM and CDR2 is ANQGSEA in the germline V gene. CDR3 protein: CSVDTTNTEAFF. The CDR3 nucleotides read TGCAGCGTTGACACCACGAACACTGAAGCTTTCTTT.

This clonotype was detected only a few times. The rearrangement links TRBV30 to TRBJ2-7; TRBD1 might be the D (6 bases). The CDR3 extends over 18 amino acids. The germline V and J ends were trimmed by 2 bases and 0 bases, with 23 bases remaining between them. Germline values: CDR1 GTSNPN, CDR2 SVGIG (reference sequence). CDR3: CAWSQQTGNVGASYEQYF. DNA of the CDR3: TGTGCCTGGAGTCAACAAACAGGGAACGTAGGCGCCTCCTACGAGCAGTACTTC.

This clonotype came up many times. The chain is built from TRBV4-3 and TRBJ2-7; D is possibly TRBD1 or TRBD2 (6 bases each). CDR3 size: 15 residues. Trimming took off 4 bases at V and 0 bases at J, with 13 bases between the two ends. Germline V gene lookup returns CDR1 LGHNA and CDR2 YSLEER. CDR3 DNA sequence: TGCGCCAGCAGCCCAGGGGCGGGGAGCTCCTACGAGCAGTACTTC. This codes for CASSPGAGSSYEQYF.

This chain connects TRBV24-1 to TRBJ1-2; D call uncertain. CDR1 is KGHDR and CDR2 is SFDVKD in the germline V gene. V dropped 5 bases and J dropped 9 bases, with 15 bases sitting between them. The CDR3 is made up of 13 amino acids. The CDR3 nucleotides read TGTGCCACCAGTGCCGCCGGGCGGCTTCGCTACACCTTC. Its translation is CATSAAGRLRYTF.